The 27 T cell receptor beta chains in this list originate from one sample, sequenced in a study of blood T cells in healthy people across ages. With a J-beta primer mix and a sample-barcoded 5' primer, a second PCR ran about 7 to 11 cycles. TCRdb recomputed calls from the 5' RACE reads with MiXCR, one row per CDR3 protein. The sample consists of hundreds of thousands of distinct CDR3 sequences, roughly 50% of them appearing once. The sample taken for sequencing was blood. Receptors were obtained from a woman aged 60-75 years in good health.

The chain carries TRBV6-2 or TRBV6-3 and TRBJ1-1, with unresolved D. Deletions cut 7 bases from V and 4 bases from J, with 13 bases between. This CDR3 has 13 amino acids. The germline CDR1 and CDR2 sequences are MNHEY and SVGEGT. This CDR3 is CASIDQMGTEAFF. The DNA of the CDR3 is TGTGCCAGCATTGACCAAATGGGCACTGAAGCTTTCTTT.

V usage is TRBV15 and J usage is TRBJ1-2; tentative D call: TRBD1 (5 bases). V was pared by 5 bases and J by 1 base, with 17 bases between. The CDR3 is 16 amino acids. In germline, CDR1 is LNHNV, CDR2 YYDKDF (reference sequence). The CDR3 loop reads CATSPPIGAGNYGYTF. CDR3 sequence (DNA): TGTGCCACCAGCCCCCCGATAGGGGCCGGTAACTATGGCTACACCTTC.

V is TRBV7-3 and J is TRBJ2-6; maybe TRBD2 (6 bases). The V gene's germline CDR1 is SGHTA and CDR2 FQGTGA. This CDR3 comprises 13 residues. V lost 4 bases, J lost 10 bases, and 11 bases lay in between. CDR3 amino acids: CASSSGTPNVLTF. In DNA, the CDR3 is TGTGCCAGCAGCTCCGGGACTCCGAACGTCCTGACTTTC.

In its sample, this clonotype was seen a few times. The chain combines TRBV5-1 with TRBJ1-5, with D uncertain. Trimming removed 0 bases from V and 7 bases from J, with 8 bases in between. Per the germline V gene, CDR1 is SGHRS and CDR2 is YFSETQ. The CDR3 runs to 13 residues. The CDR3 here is CASSLAGGQPQHF. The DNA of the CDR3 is TGCGCCAGCAGCTTGGCCGGCGGCCAGCCCCAGCATTTT.

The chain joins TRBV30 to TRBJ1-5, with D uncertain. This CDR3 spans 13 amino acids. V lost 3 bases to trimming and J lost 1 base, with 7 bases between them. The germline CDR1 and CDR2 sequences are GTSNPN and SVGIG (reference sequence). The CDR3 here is CAWRRESNQPQHF. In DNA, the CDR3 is TGTGCCTGGAGGAGGGAAAGCAATCAGCCCCAGCATTTT.

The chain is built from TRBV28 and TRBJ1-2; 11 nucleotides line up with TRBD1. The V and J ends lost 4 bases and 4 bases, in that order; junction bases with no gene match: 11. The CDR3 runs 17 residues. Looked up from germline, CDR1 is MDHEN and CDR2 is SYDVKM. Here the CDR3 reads CASSYPGTGGRVYGYTF. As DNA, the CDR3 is TGTGCCAGCAGTTATCCCGGGACAGGGGGACGGGTCTATGGCTACACCTTC.

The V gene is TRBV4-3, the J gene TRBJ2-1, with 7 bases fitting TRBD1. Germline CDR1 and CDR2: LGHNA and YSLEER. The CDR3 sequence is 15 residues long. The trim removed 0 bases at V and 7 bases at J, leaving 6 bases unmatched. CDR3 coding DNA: TGCGCCAGCAGCCAAGATAACAGGGGAAGAAATGAGCAGTTCTTC. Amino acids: CASSQDNRGRNEQFF.

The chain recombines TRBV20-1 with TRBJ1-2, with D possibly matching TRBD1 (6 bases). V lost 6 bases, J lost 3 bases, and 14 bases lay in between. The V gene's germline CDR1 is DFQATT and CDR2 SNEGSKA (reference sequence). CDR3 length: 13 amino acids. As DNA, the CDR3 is TGCAGTGCAAGGACAGTTGGGGACTATGGCTACACCTTC. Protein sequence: CSARTVGDYGYTF.

The CDR3 bases are TGTGCCAGCAGCCATCGGACAGGGCACACTGAAGCTTTCTTT. It specifies CASSHRTGHTEAFF. The rearrangement links TRBV3-1 to TRBJ1-1; TRBD1 aligns across 8 bases. CDR3 length equals 14 residues. J was trimmed by 3 bases and V by 3 bases; bases with no gene match: 3. CDR1 and CDR2 from the germline V gene are LGHDT and YNNKEL (reference sequence).

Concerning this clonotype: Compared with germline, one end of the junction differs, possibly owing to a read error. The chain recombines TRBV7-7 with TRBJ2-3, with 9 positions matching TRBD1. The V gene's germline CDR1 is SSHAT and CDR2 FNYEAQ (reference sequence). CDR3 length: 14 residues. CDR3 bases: TGTGCTAGCAGCTTTGGACAGGGGTCAGATACGCAGTATTTT. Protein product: CASSFGQGSDTQYF.

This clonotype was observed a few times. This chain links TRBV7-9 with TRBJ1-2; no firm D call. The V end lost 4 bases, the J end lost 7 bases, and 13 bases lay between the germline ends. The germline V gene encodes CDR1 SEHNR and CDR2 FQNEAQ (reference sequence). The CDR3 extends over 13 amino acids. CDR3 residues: CASSSTRVVGYTF. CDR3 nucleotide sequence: TGTGCCAGCAGCTCTACTAGAGTGGTTGGCTACACCTTC.

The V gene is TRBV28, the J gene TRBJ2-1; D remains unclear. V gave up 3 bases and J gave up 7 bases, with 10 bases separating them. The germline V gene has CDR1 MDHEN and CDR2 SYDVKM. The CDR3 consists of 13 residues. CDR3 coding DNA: TGTGCCAGCAGTTTCCGGGTCTGGAATGAGCAGTTCTTC. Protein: CASSFRVWNEQFF.

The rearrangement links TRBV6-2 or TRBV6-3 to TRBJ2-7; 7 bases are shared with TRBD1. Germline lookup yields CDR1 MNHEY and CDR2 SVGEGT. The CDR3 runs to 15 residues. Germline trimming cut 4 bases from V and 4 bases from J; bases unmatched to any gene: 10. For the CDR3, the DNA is TGTGCCAGCAGTTTTTCCCCGACAGGGCAGTACGAGCAGTACTTC. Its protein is CASSFSPTGQYEQYF.

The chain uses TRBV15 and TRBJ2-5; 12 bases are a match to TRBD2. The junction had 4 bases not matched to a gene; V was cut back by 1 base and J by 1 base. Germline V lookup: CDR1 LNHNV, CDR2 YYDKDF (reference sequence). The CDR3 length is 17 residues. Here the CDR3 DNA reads TGTGCCACCAGCAGAGCCCCTAGCGGGAGGGCCCAAGAGACCCAGTACTTC. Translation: CATSRAPSGRAQETQYF.

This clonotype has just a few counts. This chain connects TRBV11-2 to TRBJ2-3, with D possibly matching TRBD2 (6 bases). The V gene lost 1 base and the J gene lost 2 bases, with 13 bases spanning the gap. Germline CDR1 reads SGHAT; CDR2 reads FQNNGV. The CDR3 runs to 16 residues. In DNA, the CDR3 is TGTGCCAGCAGCTTAGCGCGGCGGGGATCCACAGATACGCAGTATTTT. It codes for CASSLARRGSTDTQYF.

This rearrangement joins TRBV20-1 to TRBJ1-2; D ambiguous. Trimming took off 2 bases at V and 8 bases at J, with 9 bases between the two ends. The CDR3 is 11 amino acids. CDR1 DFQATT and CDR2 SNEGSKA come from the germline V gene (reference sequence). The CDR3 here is CSARSGGGYTF. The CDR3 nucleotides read TGCAGTGCTAGATCCGGTGGCGGCTACACCTTC.

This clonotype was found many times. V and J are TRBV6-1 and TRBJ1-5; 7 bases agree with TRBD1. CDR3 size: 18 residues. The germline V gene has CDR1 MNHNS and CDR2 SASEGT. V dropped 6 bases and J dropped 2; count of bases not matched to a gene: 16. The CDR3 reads CASSRGRGIRGGNQPQHF. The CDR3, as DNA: TGTGCCAGCAGCCGTGGTCGGGGCATCAGGGGGGGCAATCAGCCCCAGCATTTT.

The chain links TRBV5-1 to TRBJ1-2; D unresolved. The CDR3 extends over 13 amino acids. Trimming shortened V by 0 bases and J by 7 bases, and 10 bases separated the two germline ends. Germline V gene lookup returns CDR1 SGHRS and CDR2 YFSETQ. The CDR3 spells CASSLGQFSGYTF. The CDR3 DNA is TGCGCCAGCAGCTTGGGGCAGTTTAGTGGCTACACCTTC.

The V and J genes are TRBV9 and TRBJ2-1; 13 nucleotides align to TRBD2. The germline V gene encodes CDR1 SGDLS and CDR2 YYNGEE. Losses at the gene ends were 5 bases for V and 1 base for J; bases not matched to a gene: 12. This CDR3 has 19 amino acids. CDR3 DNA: TGTGCCAGCAGTCGAACGGGGACTAGCGGGATAGGTTCCTACAATGAGCAGTTCTTC. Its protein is CASSRTGTSGIGSYNEQFF.

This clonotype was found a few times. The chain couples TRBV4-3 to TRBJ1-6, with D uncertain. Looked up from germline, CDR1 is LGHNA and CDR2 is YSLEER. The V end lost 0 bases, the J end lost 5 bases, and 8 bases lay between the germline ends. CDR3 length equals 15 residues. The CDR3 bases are TGCGCCAGCAGCCAAGAGCTTACGGATAATTCACCCCTCCACTTT. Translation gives CASSQELTDNSPLHF.

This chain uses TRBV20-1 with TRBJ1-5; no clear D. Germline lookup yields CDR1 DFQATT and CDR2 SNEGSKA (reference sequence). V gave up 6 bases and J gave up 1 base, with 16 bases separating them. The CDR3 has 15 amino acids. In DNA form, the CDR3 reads TGCAGTGCCCGGGGAAGGGATCGCAGCAATCAGCCCCAGCATTTT. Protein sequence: CSARGRDRSNQPQHF.

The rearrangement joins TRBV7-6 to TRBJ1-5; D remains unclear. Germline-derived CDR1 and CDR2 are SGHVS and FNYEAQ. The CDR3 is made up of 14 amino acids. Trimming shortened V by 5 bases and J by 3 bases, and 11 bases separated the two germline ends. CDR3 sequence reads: CASSPWENNQPQHF. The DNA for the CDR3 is TGTGCCAGCAGCCCCTGGGAGAACAATCAGCCCCAGCATTTT. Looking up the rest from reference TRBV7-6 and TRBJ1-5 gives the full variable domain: GAGVSQSPRYKVTKRGQDVALRCDPISGHVSLYWYRQALGQGPEFLTYFNYEAQQDKSGLPNDRFSAERPEGSISTLTIQRTEQRDSAMYRCASSPWENNQPQHFGDGTRLSIL.

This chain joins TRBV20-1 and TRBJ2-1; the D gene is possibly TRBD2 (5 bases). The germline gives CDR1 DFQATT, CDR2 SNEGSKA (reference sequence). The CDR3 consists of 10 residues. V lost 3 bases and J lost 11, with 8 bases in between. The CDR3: CSASGNKQFF. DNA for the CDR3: TGCAGTGCTAGCGGGAACAAGCAGTTCTTC.

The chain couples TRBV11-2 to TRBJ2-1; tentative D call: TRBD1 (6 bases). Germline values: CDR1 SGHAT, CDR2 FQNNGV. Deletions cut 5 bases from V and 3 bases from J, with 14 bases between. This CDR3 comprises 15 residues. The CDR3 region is CASSEGVVDYNEQFF. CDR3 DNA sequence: TGTGCCAGCAGCGAGGGGGTAGTCGACTACAATGAGCAGTTCTTC.

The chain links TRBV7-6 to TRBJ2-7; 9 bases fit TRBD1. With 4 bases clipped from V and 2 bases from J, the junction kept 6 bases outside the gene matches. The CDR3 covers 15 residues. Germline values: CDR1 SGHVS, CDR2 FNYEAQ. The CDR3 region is CASSSQTGGTYEQYF. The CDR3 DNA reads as TGTGCCAGCAGCTCGCAGACAGGGGGAACCTACGAGCAGTACTTC.

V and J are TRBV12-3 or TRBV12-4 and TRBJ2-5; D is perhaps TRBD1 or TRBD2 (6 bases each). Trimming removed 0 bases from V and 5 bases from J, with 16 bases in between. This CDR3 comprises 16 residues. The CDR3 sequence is CASSLAEGGLMETQYF. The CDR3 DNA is TGTGCCAGCAGTTTAGCGGAGGGGGGATTAATGGAGACCCAGTACTTC.

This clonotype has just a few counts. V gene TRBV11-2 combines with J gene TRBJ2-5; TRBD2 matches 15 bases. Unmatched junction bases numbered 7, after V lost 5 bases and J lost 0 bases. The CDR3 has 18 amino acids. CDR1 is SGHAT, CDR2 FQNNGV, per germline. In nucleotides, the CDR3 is TGTGCCAGCAGCATAGGACTAGCGGGAGGGGGGTACCAAGAGACCCAGTACTTC. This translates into CASSIGLAGGGYQETQYF.